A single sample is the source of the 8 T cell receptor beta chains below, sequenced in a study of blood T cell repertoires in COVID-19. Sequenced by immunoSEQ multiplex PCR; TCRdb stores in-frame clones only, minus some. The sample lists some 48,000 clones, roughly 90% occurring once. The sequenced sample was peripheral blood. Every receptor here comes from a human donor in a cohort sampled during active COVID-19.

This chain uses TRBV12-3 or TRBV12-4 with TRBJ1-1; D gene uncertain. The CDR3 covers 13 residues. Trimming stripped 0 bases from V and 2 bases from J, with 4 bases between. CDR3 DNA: TGTGCCAGCAGTTTAGCACACAACACTGAAGCTTTCTTT. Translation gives CASSLAHNTEAFF.

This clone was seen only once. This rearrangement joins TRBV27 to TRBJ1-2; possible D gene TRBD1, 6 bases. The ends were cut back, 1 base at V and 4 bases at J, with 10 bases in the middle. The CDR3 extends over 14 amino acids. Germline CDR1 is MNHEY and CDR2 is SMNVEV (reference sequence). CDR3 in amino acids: CASSLFPGAYGYTF. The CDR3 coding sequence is TGTGCCAGCAGTTTATTTCCAGGGGCCTATGGCTACACCTTC.

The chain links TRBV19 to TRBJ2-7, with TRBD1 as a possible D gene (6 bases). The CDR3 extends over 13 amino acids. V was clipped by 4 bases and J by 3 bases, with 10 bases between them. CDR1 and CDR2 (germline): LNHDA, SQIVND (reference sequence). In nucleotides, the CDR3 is TGTGCCAGTAGTAAAAGACAGGACTACGAGCAGTACTTC. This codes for CASSKRQDYEQYF.

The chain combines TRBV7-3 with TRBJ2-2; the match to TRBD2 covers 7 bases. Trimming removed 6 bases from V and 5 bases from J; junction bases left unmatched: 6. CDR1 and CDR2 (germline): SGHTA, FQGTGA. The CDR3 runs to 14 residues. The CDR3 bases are TGTGCCAGCAGTCCCGGCGGGGGTACCGGGGAGCTGTTTTTT. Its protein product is CASSPGGGTGELFF.

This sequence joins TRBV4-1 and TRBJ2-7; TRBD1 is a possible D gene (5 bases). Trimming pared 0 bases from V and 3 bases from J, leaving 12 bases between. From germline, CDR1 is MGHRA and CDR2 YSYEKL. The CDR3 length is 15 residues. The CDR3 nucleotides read TGCGCCAGCAGCCAAGATCAGGGTGGTGGCTACGAGCAGTACTTC. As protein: CASSQDQGGGYEQYF.

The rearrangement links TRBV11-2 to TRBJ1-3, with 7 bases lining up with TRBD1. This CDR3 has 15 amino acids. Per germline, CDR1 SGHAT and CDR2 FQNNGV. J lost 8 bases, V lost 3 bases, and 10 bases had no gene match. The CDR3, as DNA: TGTGCCAGCAGCTTCCAGGGGGTCCAGGAAGACACCATATATTTT. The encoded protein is CASSFQGVQEDTIYF. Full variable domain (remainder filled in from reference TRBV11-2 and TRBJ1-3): EAGVAQSPRYKIIEKRQSVAFWCNPISGHATLYWYQQILGQGPKLLIQFQNNGVVDDSQLPKDRFSAERLKGVDSTLKIQPAKLEDSAVYLCASSFQGVQEDTIYFGEGSWLTVV.

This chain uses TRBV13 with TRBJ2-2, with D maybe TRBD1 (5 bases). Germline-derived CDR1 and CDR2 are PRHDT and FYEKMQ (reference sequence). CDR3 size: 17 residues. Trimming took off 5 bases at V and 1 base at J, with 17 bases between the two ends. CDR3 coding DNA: TGTGCCAGCAGCACCGCCCGGGCAGGGCTGAACACCGGGGAGCTGTTTTTT. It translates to CASSTARAGLNTGELFF.

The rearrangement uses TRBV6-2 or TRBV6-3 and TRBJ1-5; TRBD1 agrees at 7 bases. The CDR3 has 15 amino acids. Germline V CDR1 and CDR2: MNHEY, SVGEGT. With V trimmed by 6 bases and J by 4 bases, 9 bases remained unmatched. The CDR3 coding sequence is TGTGCCAGCAGCCCATATCGGGACAGAAATCAGCCCCAGCATTTT. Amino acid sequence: CASSPYRDRNQPQHF.